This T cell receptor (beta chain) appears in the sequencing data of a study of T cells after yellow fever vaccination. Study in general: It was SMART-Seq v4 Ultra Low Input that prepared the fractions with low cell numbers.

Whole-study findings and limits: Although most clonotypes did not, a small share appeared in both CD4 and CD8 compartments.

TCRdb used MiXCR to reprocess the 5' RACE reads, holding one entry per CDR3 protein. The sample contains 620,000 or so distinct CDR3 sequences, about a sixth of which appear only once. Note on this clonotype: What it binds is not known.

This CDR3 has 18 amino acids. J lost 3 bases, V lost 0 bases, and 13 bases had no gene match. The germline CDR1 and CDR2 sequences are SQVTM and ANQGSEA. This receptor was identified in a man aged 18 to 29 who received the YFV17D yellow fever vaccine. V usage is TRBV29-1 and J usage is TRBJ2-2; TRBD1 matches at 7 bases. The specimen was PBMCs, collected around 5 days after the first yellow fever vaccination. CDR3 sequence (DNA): TGCAGCGTTGAAGATTGGGACGGACAGGCAACGTACACCGGGGAGCTGTTTTTT. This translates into CSVEDWDGQATYTGELFF.